What follows are 3 T cell receptor beta chains derived from one specimen sequenced in a study of T cells in localized non-small cell lung cancer. Clones were sequenced by immunoSEQ multiplex PCR, and TCRdb holds only the in-frame ones, with some missing. This sample carries 39,000 or so clones, roughly 84% of them seen once, and the ten largest clones take 6% to 8%. This specimen consisted of PBMCs, obtained before any cancer treatment. The receptor set was obtained from a man aged 40-75 years with stage II lung adenocarcinoma.

CDR3 nucleotides: TGTGCCAGCAGTTTCGCGGCGGGGACGTCAGAGCAGTACTTC. Protein: CASSFAAGTSEQYF. V is TRBV28 and J is TRBJ2-7; weak D call: TRBD2 (6 bases). With 3 bases removed from V and 7 bases from J, the gap between germline ends came to 16 bases. This CDR3 has 14 residues. The germline V gene encodes CDR1 MDHEN and CDR2 SYDVKM.

The chain is built from TRBV6-1 and TRBJ1-1; D not certain. From germline, CDR1 is MNHNS and CDR2 SASEGT. The CDR3 is made up of 13 amino acids. Between the trimmed V and J ends, which lost 8 bases and 0 bases, there was a span of 10 bases. DNA of the CDR3: TGTGCCAGCGACGGAGTGCTGAACACTGAAGCTTTCTTT. The encoded protein is CASDGVLNTEAFF.

Turning to this clone: Compared with germline, one end of the junction differs, possibly owing to a read error. The rearrangement joins TRBV7-7 to TRBJ2-5; D may be TRBD2 (6 bases). CDR1 SSHAT and CDR2 FNYEAQ come from the germline V gene (reference sequence). This CDR3 is built from 14 residues. This CDR3 reads CASSLREGRETQYF. DNA of the CDR3: TGTGCTAGCAGCTTAAGGGAAGGGAGGGAGACCCAGTACTTC.